The source of this TCR beta chain is a study of OX40 agonist ivuxolimab in advanced cancers. Study results and caveats: Partial responders dosed at 0.1-3.0 mg/kg displayed clonal expansion ranking among the lowest.

Assay used: immunoSEQ multiplex PCR; TCRdb lists only in-frame clones, some missing. The sample shows around 80,000 clones, 80% to 95% of them seen only once. Remarks on this clone: Its antigen is not identified.

The CDR3 totals 18 residues. J was trimmed by 7 bases and V by 0 bases; bases with no gene match: 10. CDR1 SGHRS and CDR2 YFSETQ come from the germline V gene. Here the sequenced sample was CD4+ or CD8+ T cells sorted from blood, taken in a trial of the OX40 agonist ivuxolimab. V gene TRBV5-1 combines with J gene TRBJ2-1; TRBD2 agrees at 13 bases. The sequence was collected from an adult with an advanced solid tumor such as melanoma, head and neck, liver or kidney cancer. In DNA, the CDR3 is TGCGCCAGCAGCTTGGGATGGACAGGACTAGCGGGAGATAATGAGCAGTTCTTC. It is translated as CASSLGWTGLAGDNEQFF.